The 5 T cell receptor beta chains reported below all come from one sample, sequenced in a study of blood T cells in healthy people across ages (dated by TCRdb to between 2014 and 2016). Receptor amplification or capture employed 5' RACE. Sequencer: Illumina HiSeq 2500. A second PCR of about 6 to 11 cycles was performed with a sample-barcoded 5' primer and a J-beta primer mix. TCRdb took the public reads, trimmed them with fastp at Q25, ran MiXCR for clone calling and kept in-frame beta chains. Rows are combined by CDR3 protein, so each entry shows the most common genes and DNA. The table for this sample lists roughly 1.6 million distinct CDR3 sequences; around 35% of them were counted only once. The ten largest clones represent approximately 10% of the sample. Material: blood. The source of these receptors is a woman aged 30 to 39 in good health.

This clonotype came up a few times. V is TRBV2 and J is TRBJ1-1; D is uncertain. CDR1 is SNHLY and CDR2 is FYNNEI in the germline V gene. V was clipped by 3 bases and J by 3 bases, with 8 bases between them. CDR3 length: 13 residues. The CDR3 DNA reads as TGTGCCAGCAGTGAGGGCAGATACACTGAAGCTTTCTTT. This translates into CASSEGRYTEAFF.

This clonotype was recorded at least ten times. The rearrangement joins TRBV10-3 to TRBJ2-7; the match to TRBD2 covers 15 bases. Looked up from germline, CDR1 is ENHRY and CDR2 is SYGVKD. Trimming at V came to 6 bases and at J to 6 bases, leaving 6 bases not matched to a gene. This CDR3 region has 15 residues. The CDR3 DNA follows: TGTGCCATCAGCGGACTAGCGGGAGGGCCGAGCGAGCAGTACTTC. Protein sequence: CAISGLAGGPSEQYF.

This clonotype was observed a few times. The chain couples TRBV12-5 to TRBJ2-7; D unclear. From germline, CDR1 is LGHNT and CDR2 FRNRAP. CDR3 size: 14 residues. V lost 8 bases and J 6 bases, leaving 20 bases between the germline ends. The CDR3 DNA reads TGTGCTAGTACAAATGACTTGTGGGGTACCGAGCAGTACTTC. Protein: CASTNDLWGTEQYF.

In the case of this clonotype: A much larger clone differs by one base, so this may be a read error. This chain connects TRBV6-2 or TRBV6-3 to TRBJ1-2; D remains ambiguous. The CDR3 spans 13 residues. The germline V gene has CDR1 MNHEY and CDR2 SVGEGT. In DNA form, the CDR3 reads TGTGCCAGCAATCCCACGGAGTACTATGACTACACCTTC. Its translation: CASNPTEYYDYTF.

The gene calls are TRBV9 and TRBJ2-1; D is perhaps TRBD1 (6 bases). This CDR3 is 15 amino acids long. Trimming took 3 bases from V and 0 from J, leaving 10 bases between them. Germline CDR1 is SGDLS and CDR2 is YYNGEE. This chain's CDR3 is CASSEGHLSYNEQFF. The CDR3 DNA reads as TGTGCCAGCAGCGAGGGACACCTCTCCTACAATGAGCAGTTCTTC.